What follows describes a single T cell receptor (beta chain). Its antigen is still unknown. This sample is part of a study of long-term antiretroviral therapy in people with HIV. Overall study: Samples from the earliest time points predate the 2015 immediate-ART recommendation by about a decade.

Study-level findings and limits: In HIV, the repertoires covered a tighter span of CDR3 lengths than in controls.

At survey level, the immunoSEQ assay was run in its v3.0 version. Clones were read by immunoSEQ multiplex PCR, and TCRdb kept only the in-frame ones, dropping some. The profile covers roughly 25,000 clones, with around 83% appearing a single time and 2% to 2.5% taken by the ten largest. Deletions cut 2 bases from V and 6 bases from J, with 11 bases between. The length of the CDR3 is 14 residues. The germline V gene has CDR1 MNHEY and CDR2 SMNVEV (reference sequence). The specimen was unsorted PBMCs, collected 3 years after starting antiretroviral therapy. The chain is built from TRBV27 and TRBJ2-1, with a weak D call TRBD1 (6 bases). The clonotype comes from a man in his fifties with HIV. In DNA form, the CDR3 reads TGTGCCAGCAGTTTAATGGGGGCGGGCAATGAGCAGTTCTTC. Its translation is CASSLMGAGNEQFF.